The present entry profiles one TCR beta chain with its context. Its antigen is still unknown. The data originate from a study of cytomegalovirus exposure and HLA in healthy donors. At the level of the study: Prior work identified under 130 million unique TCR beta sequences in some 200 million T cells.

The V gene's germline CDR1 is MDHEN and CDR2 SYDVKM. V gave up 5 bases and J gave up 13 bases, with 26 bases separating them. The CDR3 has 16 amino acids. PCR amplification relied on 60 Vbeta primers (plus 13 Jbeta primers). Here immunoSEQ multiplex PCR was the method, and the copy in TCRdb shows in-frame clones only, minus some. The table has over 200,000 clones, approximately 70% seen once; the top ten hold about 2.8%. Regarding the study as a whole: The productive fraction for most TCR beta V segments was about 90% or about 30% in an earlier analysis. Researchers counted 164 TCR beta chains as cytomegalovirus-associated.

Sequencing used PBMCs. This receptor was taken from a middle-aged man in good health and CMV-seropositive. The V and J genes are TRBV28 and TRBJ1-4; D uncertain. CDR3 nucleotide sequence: TGTGCCAGCAGTCCCCGGTTCGGGGTGGCGGGCGGGAGACTGTTTTTT. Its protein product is CASSPRFGVAGGRLFF.